These 30 T cell receptor beta chains share one sample of origin, sequenced in a study of T cell clonality in common variable immunodeficiency. No antigen is known for these receptors. Sequencing was performed with immunoSEQ multiplex PCR; in TCRdb, only in-frame clones are kept and a portion is missing. The sample is made up of about 17,000 clones, none counted only once. Overall study results and limits: Common variable immunodeficiency TCR beta sequences reportedly had fewer deletions and N-nucleotide insertions.

Sequencing used peripheral blood mononuclear cells. These receptor sequences come from a human donor with common variable immunodeficiency.

To note about this clone: The DNA ends 3 residues before the CDR3 does, and the rest of the CDR3 is filled in from the germline J gene. The chain couples TRBV19 to TRBJ2-3; 8 bases are shared with TRBD1. The germline V gene has CDR1 LNHDA and CDR2 SQIVND (reference sequence). CDR3 size: 14 residues. Germline trimming cut 8 bases from V and 2 bases from J; bases unmatched to any gene: 6. The sequenced CDR3 bases are TGTGCCAGTCGACAGGGGTCGTTCACAGATACG. Amino acids: CASRQGSFTDT. The whole CDR3 reads CASRQGSFTDTQYF.

On this clone: The read finishes 3 residues shy of the CDR3 end, and the germline J gene is used to complete it. This sequence joins TRBV5-5 and TRBJ2-2, with D maybe TRBD1 (6 bases). The V gene lost 2 bases and the J gene lost 1 base, with 9 bases spanning the gap. The CDR3 loop spans 15 amino acids. Germline CDR1 is SGHKS and CDR2 is YYEKEE (reference sequence). CDR3 in amino acids: CASSFQGGNTGELFF. CDR3 DNA (partial): TGTGCCAGCAGCTTCCAAGGGGGGAACACCGGGGAG.

For this clone: The read ends 3 residues shy of where the CDR3 ends; the end is completed using the germline J gene. J is TRBJ2-7 and V is TRBV5-1, with D unresolved. This CDR3 is 13 amino acids long. The germline V and J ends were trimmed by 4 bases and 3 bases, with 11 bases remaining between them. CDR1 and CDR2 (germline): SGHRS, YFSETQ. Incomplete CDR3 DNA: TGCGCCAGCAGCCCCGTCCCAGGCTACGAG. It is translated as CASSPVPGYE. The full CDR3 sequence reads CASSPVPGYEQYF.

By proportion, this clone is medium-sized (0.01 to 0.1%). Sequencing ends 3 residues short of the CDR3 end; the germline J gene provides the rest. The genes are TRBV20-1 and TRBJ1-1; D remains unclear. CDR3 size: 13 residues. Germline V gene sequence: CDR1 DFQATT, CDR2 SNEGSKA (reference sequence). CDR3 DNA, as far as it was read: TGCAGTGCTGAGAAGGGCCCCGAAGCCGAA. It is translated as CSAEKGPEAE. The whole CDR3 region reads CSAEKGPEAEAFF.

This clone was recorded at least ten times. Sequencing ends 3 residues short of the CDR3 end; the germline J gene provides the rest. V gene TRBV5-1 combines with J gene TRBJ1-1; a possible D gene is TRBD1 (5 bases). CDR1 and CDR2 from the germline V gene are SGHRS and YFSETQ. The V and J ends lost 2 bases and 1 base respectively, with 9 bases between them. CDR3 length equals 14 residues. The CDR3 DNA, read in part, is TGCGCCAGCAGCTTAGAGGGGAGGAACACTGAA. Its translation: CASSLEGRNTE. The CDR3 as a whole reads CASSLEGRNTEAFF.

This clone has ten or more counts. From the germline J gene comes the end of the CDR3, since the read stops 3 residues before it. The chain carries TRBV5-1 and TRBJ1-2, with 8 bases matching TRBD1. The germline CDR1 and CDR2 sequences are SGHRS and YFSETQ. The CDR3 spans 13 residues. The part of the CDR3 DNA that was read is TGCGCCAGCAGCCTCCAGGGGGCGCGGGGC. This gives the protein CASSLQGARG. The full CDR3 protein reads CASSLQGARGYTF. Complete variable domain (other parts from reference TRBV5-1 and TRBJ1-2): KAGVTQTPRYLIKTRGQQVTLSCSPISGHRSVSWYQQTPGQGLQFLFEYFSETQRNKGNFPGRFSGRQFSNSRSEMNVSTLELGDSALYLCASSLQGARGYTFGSGTRLTVV.

Comment on this clone: The observed sequence ends 3 residues before the CDR3 terminus, with the missing tail filled in from the germline J gene. V and J are TRBV7-6 and TRBJ2-3; 11 nucleotides line up with TRBD1. The CDR3 sequence is 16 residues long. Germline V lookup: CDR1 SGHVS, CDR2 FNYEAQ. J was trimmed by 3 bases and V by 2 bases; bases with no gene match: 4. Incomplete CDR3 DNA: TGTGCCAGCAGCTTAACACGGGACAGGGGGACAGATACG. This encodes CASSLTRDRGTDT. The whole CDR3 region reads CASSLTRDRGTDTQYF.

This clone turned up a few times. With the read ending 3 residues before the CDR3 end, the germline J gene is used to fill in that end. This rearrangement joins TRBV19 to TRBJ2-1; TRBD1 might be the D (7 bases). CDR1 LNHDA and CDR2 SQIVND come from the germline V gene (reference sequence). V lost 5 bases and J lost 0, with 11 bases in between. The CDR3 extends over 15 amino acids. CDR3 sequence reads: CASSAGQSSYNEQFF. The part of the CDR3 DNA that was read is TGTGCCAGTAGTGCGGGACAGAGCTCCTACAATGAG.

At least ten counts were recorded for this clone. The CDR3 sequence: CASSQDRPRTNTEAFF. The sequenced part of the CDR3 DNA is TGCGCCAGCAGCCAAGATCGGCCTCGGACTAACACTGAA. The gene calls are TRBV4-1 and TRBJ1-1; D is ambiguous. The read ends 3 residues before the CDR3 terminus; that terminus is restored from the germline J gene. This CDR3 region has 16 residues. Germline V gene lookup returns CDR1 MGHRA and CDR2 YSYEKL. V was clipped by 0 bases and J by 2 bases, with 13 bases between them.

This clone was observed a handful of times. The part of the CDR3 DNA that was read is TGTGCCAGCAGCCCTGGGCAGGGGGCGGGCTATGGC. It translates to CASSPGQGAGYG. The complete CDR3 protein is CASSPGQGAGYGYTF. The V and J genes are TRBV7-3 and TRBJ1-2, with TRBD1 matching over 8 bases. The DNA ends 3 residues before the CDR3 does, and the rest of the CDR3 is filled in from the germline J gene. J was trimmed by 4 bases and V by 5 bases; bases with no gene match: 9. The V gene's germline CDR1 is SGHTA and CDR2 FQGTGA. The length of the CDR3 is 15 residues. Complete variable domain (other parts from reference TRBV7-3 and TRBJ1-2): GAGVSQTPSNKVTEKGKYVELRCDPISGHTALYWYRQSLGQGPEFLIYFQGTGAADDSGLPNDRFFAVRPEGSVSTLKIQRTERGDSAVYLCASSPGQGAGYGYTFGSGTRLTVV.

This clone is medium-sized. The CDR3 extends 3 residues past the end of the read, so its final part is completed from the germline J gene. V usage is TRBV20-1 and J usage is TRBJ1-1; maybe TRBD1 (6 bases). The CDR3 contains 17 residues. V was cut by 0 bases and J by 1 base, with 18 bases left in between. Germline CDR1 DFQATT, CDR2 SNEGSKA (reference sequence). The sequenced CDR3 bases are TGCAGTGCTAGAGATCTCGGGTGGCAGGGGTCGAACACTGAA. Its protein product is CSARDLGWQGSNTE. The whole CDR3 sequence reads CSARDLGWQGSNTEAFF.

This clone was seen many times. The read is 3 residues too short to cover the CDR3 end, so that end is filled in from the germline J gene. This chain links TRBV19 with TRBJ1-1; tentatively, D is TRBD1 (5 bases). The CDR3 is made up of 16 amino acids. From germline, CDR1 is LNHDA and CDR2 SQIVND (reference sequence). Trimming left V 4 bases short and J 7 bases short, with 22 bases between. The part of the CDR3 DNA that was read is TGTGCCAGTAGTACTTCCACGACAGCCCCCTATTTTGAA. This encodes CASSTSTTAPYFE. The full CDR3 is CASSTSTTAPYFEAFF. Complete variable domain (other parts from reference TRBV19 and TRBJ1-1): DGGITQSPKYLFRKEGQNVTLSCEQNLNHDAMYWYRQDPGQGLRLIYYSQIVNDFQKGDIAEGYSVSREKKESFPLTVTSAQKNPTAFYLCASSTSTTAPYFEAFFGQGTRLTVV.

A word on this clone: The sequenced fragment ends 3 residues before the CDR3 boundary, so the rest is inferred from the germline J gene. The V call is TRBV6-2 or TRBV6-3, the J call TRBJ1-5, with D perhaps TRBD1 (5 bases). There are 15 residues in the CDR3. The V end was cut by 2 bases, the J end by 1 base, with 9 bases between. The germline V gene has CDR1 MNHEY and CDR2 SVGEGT. CDR3 sequence: CASSYGGGSNQPQHF. The DNA read from the CDR3 is TGTGCCAGCAGTTACGGGGGGGGGAGCAATCAGCCC.

As to this clone: The read terminates 3 residues ahead of where the CDR3 ends, so the germline J gene completes it. The chain is built from TRBV19 and TRBJ2-7; D remains ambiguous. The germline gives CDR1 LNHDA, CDR2 SQIVND (reference sequence). This CDR3 region has 12 residues. Trimming took off 1 base at V and 6 bases at J, with 7 bases between the two ends. The part of the CDR3 DNA that was read is TGTGCCAGTAGTATAGCTTTCGGCGAG. Protein product: CASSIAFGE. The full CDR3 reads CASSIAFGEQYF.

This clone has a count of ten or more. The CDR3 extends 3 residues past the end of the read, so its final part is completed from the germline J gene. This chain joins TRBV29-1 and TRBJ2-4; weak D call: TRBD2 (5 bases). The CDR3 consists of 12 residues. V lost 0 bases, J lost 6 bases, and 6 bases lay in between. Germline V gene lookup returns CDR1 SQVTM and CDR2 ANQGSEA. The DNA read from the CDR3 is TGCAGCGTTGAAGATGAGGGAAACATT. Protein product: CSVEDEGNI. The entire CDR3 protein reads CSVEDEGNIQYF.

This clone was observed a handful of times. The read halts 3 residues ahead of the CDR3 end, with the missing end drawn from the germline J gene. The chain links TRBV2 to TRBJ2-7, with 11 bases that match TRBD2. Per the germline V gene, CDR1 is SNHLY and CDR2 is FYNNEI. The CDR3 has 15 amino acids. Losses at the gene ends were 7 bases for V and 4 bases for J; bases not matched to a gene: 9. The sequenced CDR3 bases are TGTGCCAGCAAATACGACGGGACTAGCGGTTACGAG. As protein: CASKYDGTSGYE. The whole CDR3 protein is CASKYDGTSGYEQYF.

By frequency in the sample, this clone is medium-sized. The read gets to within 3 residues of the CDR3 end, and the germline J gene fills in the rest. The chain uses TRBV9 and TRBJ2-6; no definite D call. Per the germline V gene, CDR1 is SGDLS and CDR2 is YYNGEE. The CDR3 is 17 residues long. The germline V and J ends were trimmed by 1 base and 4 bases, with 15 bases remaining between them. CDR3 sequence reads: CASSVLAGGPGANVLTF. CDR3 DNA, as far as it was read: TGTGCCAGCAGCGTACTGGCAGGTGGGCCCGGGGCCAACGTC.

This clone showed up many times. The read is 3 residues too short to cover the CDR3 end, so that end is filled in from the germline J gene. This rearrangement joins TRBV6-2 or TRBV6-3 to TRBJ2-7, with a possible D match to TRBD1 (7 bases). The CDR3 loop spans 14 amino acids. The V gene lost 9 bases and the J gene lost 6 bases, with 21 bases spanning the gap. CDR1 and CDR2 from the germline V gene are MNHEY and SVGEGT. The part of the CDR3 DNA that was read is TGTGCCAGTGGGGGACAGCTCAGACTAGGCGAG. Translating it yields CASGGQLRLGE. The entire CDR3 reads CASGGQLRLGEQYF.

This clone was found many times. The CDR3 end is not reached by the read, which stops 3 residues before it; the germline J gene fills it in. The rearrangement uses TRBV20-1 and TRBJ2-3; a weak D match, TRBD2 (6 bases). V gave up 3 bases and J gave up 8 bases, with 9 bases separating them. The CDR3 runs 11 residues. Germline V gene sequence: CDR1 DFQATT, CDR2 SNEGSKA (reference sequence). The CDR3 bases that were read are TGCAGTGCTAGGCTAGCGACTACG. This codes for CSARLATT. The whole CDR3 protein is CSARLATTQYF.

This clone was detected ten times or more. The CDR3 goes on 3 residues after the read ends, and that part is filled in from the germline J gene. The chain links TRBV10-3 to TRBJ1-1, with 9 bases aligning to TRBD1. The ends lost 0 bases at V and 4 bases at J; junction bases unmatched: 3. Germline V gene sequence: CDR1 ENHRY, CDR2 SYGVKD. The CDR3 covers 15 residues. Partial CDR3 DNA: TGTGCCATCAGTGAGTCGGACAGGGGAGGCACTGAA. Encoded protein: CAISESDRGGTE. The whole CDR3 sequence is CAISESDRGGTEAFF.

This clone has at least ten counts. The CDR3 is cut off 3 residues early in the read; its end comes from the germline J gene. V is TRBV29-1 and J is TRBJ1-2; maybe TRBD1 (6 bases). Trimming left V 7 bases short and J 0 bases short, with 15 bases between. The CDR3 is made up of 14 amino acids. Germline assignment: CDR1 SQVTM and CDR2 ANQGSEA. The sequenced part of the CDR3 DNA is TGCAGCGCACTTACAGGGCAAGCTAACTATGGC. Its protein is CSALTGQANYG. The entire CDR3 is CSALTGQANYGYTF.

With regard to this clone: The read finishes 3 residues shy of the CDR3 end, and the germline J gene is used to complete it. V usage is TRBV19 and J usage is TRBJ2-3; D is perhaps TRBD1 (5 bases). V was trimmed by 1 base and J by 1 base, leaving 9 bases between them. This CDR3 is built from 15 residues. Germline V CDR1 and CDR2: LNHDA, SQIVND (reference sequence). The part of the CDR3 DNA that was read is TGTGCCAGTAGTATAGGGCAGGGCCGCACAGATACG. This encodes CASSIGQGRTDT. The whole CDR3 protein reads CASSIGQGRTDTQYF.

There are a few counts of this clone. The read ends 3 residues shy of where the CDR3 ends; the end is completed using the germline J gene. This sample also contains other DNA sequences that code for the same CDR3. The rearrangement links TRBV5-5 to TRBJ2-7, with D unresolved. The germline V gene has CDR1 SGHKS and CDR2 YYEKEE (reference sequence). The CDR3 is 12 residues long. V dropped 4 bases and J dropped 0 bases, with 5 bases sitting between them. CDR3 DNA (partial): TGTGCCAGCAGCCCCAGCTCCTACGAG. It is translated as CASSPSSYE. From start to end, the CDR3 is CASSPSSYEQYF.

Points on this clone: The sequenced fragment ends 3 residues before the CDR3 boundary, so the rest is inferred from the germline J gene. The V call is TRBV7-6, the J call TRBJ2-3; D is unresolved. The CDR3 extends over 14 amino acids. Trimming cost V 1 base and J 0 bases, with 5 bases left between them. Germline V CDR1 and CDR2: SGHVS, FNYEAQ. Incomplete CDR3 DNA: TGTGCCAGCAGCTTAGGCACTAGCACAGATACG. It translates to CASSLGTSTDT. From start to end, the CDR3 is CASSLGTSTDTQYF.

This clone was seen only a few times. Read data end 3 residues before the CDR3 end; the end is taken from the germline J gene. The chain has TRBV7-2 and TRBJ2-6; no definite D call. Per germline, CDR1 SGHTA and CDR2 FQGNSA. Trimming left V 0 bases short and J 3 bases short, with 6 bases between. This CDR3 spans 15 amino acids. The CDR3 bases that were read are TGTGCCAGCAGCTTAGCGACTGGTGGGGCCAACGTC. It is translated as CASSLATGGANV. In full, the CDR3 reads CASSLATGGANVLTF.

This clone was seen many times. Read sequence stops 3 residues before the CDR3 end, and the germline J gene provides the missing end. The rearrangement joins TRBV7-2 to TRBJ2-3; 15 positions agree with TRBD2. Germline CDR1 reads SGHTA; CDR2 reads FQGNSA. CDR3 length: 15 amino acids. CDR3 region: CASSWTSGRESSQYF. The DNA read from the CDR3 is TGTGCCAGCAGCTGGACTAGCGGGAGGGAAAGTTCG.

This clone showed up just a few times. Read sequence stops 3 residues before the CDR3 end, and the germline J gene provides the missing end. This chain uses TRBV18 with TRBJ2-3; the match to TRBD1 covers 10 bases. J was trimmed by 4 bases and V by 6 bases; bases with no gene match: 4. The germline V gene has CDR1 KGHSH and CDR2 LQKENI. The CDR3 contains 14 residues. The DNA read from the CDR3 is TGTGCCAGCTCCCGACAGGGGGCATCAGATACG. Translation gives CASSRQGASDT. The full CDR3 is CASSRQGASDTQYF. Full variable domain (remainder filled in from reference TRBV18 and TRBJ2-3): NAGVMQNPRHLVRRRGQEARLRCSPMKGHSHVYWYRQLPEEGLKFMVYLQKENIIDESGMPKERFSAEFPKEGPSILRIQQVVRGDSAAYFCASSRQGASDTQYFGPGTRLTVL.

Concerning this clone itself: The read stops 3 residues short of the end of the CDR3; the missing end is completed from the germline J gene. This chain joins TRBV19 and TRBJ1-2, with 9 bases identical to TRBD1. The CDR3 is 13 amino acids. Per the germline V gene, CDR1 is LNHDA and CDR2 is SQIVND (reference sequence). Losses at the gene ends were 7 bases for V and 2 bases for J; bases not matched to a gene: 2. CDR3 sequence: CASKGQGNYGYTF. CDR3 DNA, as far as it was read: TGTGCCAGTAAGGGACAGGGCAACTATGGC.

This clone was seen repeatedly, ten times or more. Read sequence stops 3 residues before the CDR3 end, and the germline J gene provides the missing end. Other DNA sequences from this sample encode an identical CDR3 as well. V usage is TRBV18 and J usage is TRBJ2-5, with 8 bases identical to TRBD1. This CDR3 spans 13 amino acids. Germline CDR1 KGHSH, CDR2 LQKENI. V gave up 3 bases and J gave up 4 bases; unmatched junction bases: 1. The CDR3 region is CASSPGQGETQYF. The part of the CDR3 DNA that was read is TGTGCCAGCTCACCCGGACAGGGAGAGACC.

Many counts were recorded for this clone. The read ends 3 residues shy of where the CDR3 ends; the end is completed using the germline J gene. V usage is TRBV19 and J usage is TRBJ2-5; 10 bases match TRBD1. This CDR3 spans 14 amino acids. Germline CDR1 LNHDA, CDR2 SQIVND (reference sequence). V gave up 5 bases and J gave up 3 bases; unmatched junction bases: 3. Incomplete CDR3 DNA: TGTGCCAGTAGTTCGACAGGGGGCAAAGAGACC. Residues: CASSSTGGKET. The whole CDR3 sequence is CASSSTGGKETQYF.